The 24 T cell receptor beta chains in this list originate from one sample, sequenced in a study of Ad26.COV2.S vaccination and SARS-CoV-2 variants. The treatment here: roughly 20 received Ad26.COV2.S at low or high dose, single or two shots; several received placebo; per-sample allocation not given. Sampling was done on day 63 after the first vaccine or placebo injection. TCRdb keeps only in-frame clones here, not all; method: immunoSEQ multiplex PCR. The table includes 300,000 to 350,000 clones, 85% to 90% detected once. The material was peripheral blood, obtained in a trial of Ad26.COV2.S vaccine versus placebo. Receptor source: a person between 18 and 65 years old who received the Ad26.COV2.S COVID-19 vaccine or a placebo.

The CDR3 DNA reads TGTGCCAGCAGTTACAGCGGCAGGGGCAGTCAGCCCCAGCATTTT. Residues: CASSYSGRGSQPQHF. The chain joins TRBV6-5 to TRBJ1-5; a weak D match, TRBD1 (6 bases). This CDR3 is built from 15 residues. V dropped 2 bases and J dropped 6 bases, with 14 bases sitting between them. Germline CDR1 reads MNHEY; CDR2 reads SVGAGI.

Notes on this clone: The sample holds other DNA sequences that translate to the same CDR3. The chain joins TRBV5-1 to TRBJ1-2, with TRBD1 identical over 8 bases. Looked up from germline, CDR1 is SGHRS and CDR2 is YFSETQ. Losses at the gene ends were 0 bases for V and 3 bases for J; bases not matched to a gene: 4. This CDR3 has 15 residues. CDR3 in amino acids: CASSLVQGADYGYTF. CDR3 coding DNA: TGCGCCAGCAGCTTGGTGCAGGGGGCCGACTATGGCTACACCTTC.

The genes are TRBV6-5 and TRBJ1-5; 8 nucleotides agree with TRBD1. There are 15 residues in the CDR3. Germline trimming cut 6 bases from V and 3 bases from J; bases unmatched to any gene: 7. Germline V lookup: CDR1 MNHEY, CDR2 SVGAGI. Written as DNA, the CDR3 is TGTGCCAGCAGGACCGGGACAGGTATCAATCAGCCCCAGCATTTT. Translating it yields CASRTGTGINQPQHF.

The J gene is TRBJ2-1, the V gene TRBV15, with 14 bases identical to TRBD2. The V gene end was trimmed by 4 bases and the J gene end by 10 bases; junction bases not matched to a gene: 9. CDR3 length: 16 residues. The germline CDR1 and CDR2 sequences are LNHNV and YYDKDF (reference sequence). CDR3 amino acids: CATSTLTRTSGGEQFF. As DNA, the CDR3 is TGTGCCACCAGCACCCTCACCAGGACTAGCGGGGGGGAGCAGTTCTTC.

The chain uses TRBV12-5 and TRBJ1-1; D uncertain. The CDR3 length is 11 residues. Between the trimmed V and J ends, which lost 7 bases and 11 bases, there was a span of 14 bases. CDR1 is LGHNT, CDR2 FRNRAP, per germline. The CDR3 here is CASVDLTAAFF. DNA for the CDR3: TGTGCTAGTGTCGATCTGACGGCCGCTTTCTTT. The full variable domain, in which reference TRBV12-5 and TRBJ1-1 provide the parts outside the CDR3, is DARVTQTPRHKVTEMGQEVTMRCQPILGHNTVFWYRQTMMQGLELLAYFRNRAPLDDSGMPKDRFSAEMPDATLATLKIQPSEPRDSAVYFCASVDLTAAFFGQGTRLTVV.

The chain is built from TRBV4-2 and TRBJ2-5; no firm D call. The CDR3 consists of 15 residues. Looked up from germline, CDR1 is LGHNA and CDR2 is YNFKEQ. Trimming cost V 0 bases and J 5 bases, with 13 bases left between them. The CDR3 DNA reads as TGTGCCAGCAGCCAAGAGGGCGGAAGATGGGAGACCCAGTACTTC. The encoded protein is CASSQEGGRWETQYF.

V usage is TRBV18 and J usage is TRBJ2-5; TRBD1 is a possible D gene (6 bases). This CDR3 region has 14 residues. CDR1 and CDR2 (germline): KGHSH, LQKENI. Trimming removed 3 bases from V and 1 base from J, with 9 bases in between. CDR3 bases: TGTGCCAGCTCACCTACAGGGCTCCAAGAGACCCAGTACTTC. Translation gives CASSPTGLQETQYF. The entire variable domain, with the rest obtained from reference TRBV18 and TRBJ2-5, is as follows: NAGVMQNPRHLVRRRGQEARLRCSPMKGHSHVYWYRQLPEEGLKFMVYLQKENIIDESGMPKERFSAEFPKEGPSILRIQQVVRGDSAAYFCASSPTGLQETQYFGPGTRLLVL.

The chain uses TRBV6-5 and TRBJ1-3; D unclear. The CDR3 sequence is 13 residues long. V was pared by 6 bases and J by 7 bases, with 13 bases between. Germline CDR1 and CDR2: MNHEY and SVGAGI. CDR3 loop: CASSQPNINTIYF. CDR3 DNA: TGTGCCAGCAGCCAGCCCAATATCAACACCATATATTTT.

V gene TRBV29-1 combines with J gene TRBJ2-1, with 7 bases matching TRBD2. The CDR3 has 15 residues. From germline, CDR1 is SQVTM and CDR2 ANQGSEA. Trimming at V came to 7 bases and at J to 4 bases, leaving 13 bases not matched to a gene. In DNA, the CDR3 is TGCAGCGGATGGACCGCCACTAGCGTTTACAATGAGCAGTTCTTC. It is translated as CSGWTATSVYNEQFF.

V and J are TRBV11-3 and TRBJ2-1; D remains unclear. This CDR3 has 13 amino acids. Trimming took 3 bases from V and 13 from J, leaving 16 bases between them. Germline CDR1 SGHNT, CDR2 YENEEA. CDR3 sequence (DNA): TGTGCCAGCAGCTTGCTTAGGGCAGGTGTCCAGTTCTTC. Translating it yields CASSLLRAGVQFF.

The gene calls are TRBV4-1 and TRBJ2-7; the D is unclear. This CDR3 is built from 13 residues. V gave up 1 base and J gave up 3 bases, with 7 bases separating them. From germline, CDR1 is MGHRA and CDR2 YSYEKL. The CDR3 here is CASSQAIRYEQYF. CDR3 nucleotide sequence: TGCGCCAGCAGCCAAGCGATCCGCTACGAGCAGTACTTC.

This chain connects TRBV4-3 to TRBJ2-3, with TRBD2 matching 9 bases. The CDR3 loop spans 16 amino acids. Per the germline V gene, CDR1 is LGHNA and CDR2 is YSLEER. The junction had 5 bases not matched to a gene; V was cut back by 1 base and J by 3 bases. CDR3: CASSQVEAGGTDTQYF. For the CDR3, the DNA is TGCGCCAGCAGCCAAGTGGAAGCGGGGGGTACAGATACGCAGTATTTT.

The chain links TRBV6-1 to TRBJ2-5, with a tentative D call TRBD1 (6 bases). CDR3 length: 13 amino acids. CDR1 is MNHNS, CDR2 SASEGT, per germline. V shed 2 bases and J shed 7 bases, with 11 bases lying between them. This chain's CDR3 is CASSETGSRTQYF. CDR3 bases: TGTGCCAGCAGTGAAACAGGGTCCCGGACCCAGTACTTC.

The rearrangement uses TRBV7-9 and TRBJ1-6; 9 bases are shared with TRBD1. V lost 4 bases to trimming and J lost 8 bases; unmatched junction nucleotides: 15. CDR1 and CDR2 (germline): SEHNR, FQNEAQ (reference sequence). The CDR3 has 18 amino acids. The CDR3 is CASSSSTYRDRDHSPLHF. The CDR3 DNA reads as TGTGCCAGCAGCTCATCTACTTACCGGGACAGGGATCATTCACCCCTCCACTTT.

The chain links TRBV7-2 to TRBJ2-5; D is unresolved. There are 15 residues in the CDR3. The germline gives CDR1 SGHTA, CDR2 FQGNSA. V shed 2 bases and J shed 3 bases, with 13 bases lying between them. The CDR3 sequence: CASSLWFVPKETQYF. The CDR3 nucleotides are TGTGCCAGCAGCTTATGGTTCGTCCCGAAAGAGACCCAGTACTTC.

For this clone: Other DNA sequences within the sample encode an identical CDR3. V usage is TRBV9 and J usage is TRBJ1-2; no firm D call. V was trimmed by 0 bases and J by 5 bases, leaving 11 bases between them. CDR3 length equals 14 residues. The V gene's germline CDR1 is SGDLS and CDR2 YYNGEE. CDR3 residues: CASSVGGGTYGYTF. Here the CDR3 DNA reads TGTGCCAGCAGCGTAGGGGGAGGCACATATGGCTACACCTTC. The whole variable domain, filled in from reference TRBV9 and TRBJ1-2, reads DSGVTQTPKHLITATGQRVTLRCSPRSGDLSVYWYQQSLDQGLQFLIQYYNGEERAKGNILERFSAQQFPDLHSELNLSSLELGDSALYFCASSVGGGTYGYTFGSGTRLTVV.

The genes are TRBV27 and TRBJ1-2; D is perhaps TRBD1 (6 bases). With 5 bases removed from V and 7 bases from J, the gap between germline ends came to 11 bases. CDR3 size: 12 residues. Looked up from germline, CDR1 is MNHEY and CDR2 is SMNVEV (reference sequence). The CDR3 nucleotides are TGTGCCAGCAGTAGGGGGAATGGTGGCTACACCTTC. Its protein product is CASSRGNGGYTF.

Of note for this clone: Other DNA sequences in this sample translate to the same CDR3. CDR3 sequence: CASSLDRIYEQYF. CDR3 bases: TGTGCCAGCAGCTTGGACAGGATTTACGAGCAGTACTTC. The rearrangement links TRBV5-4 to TRBJ2-7, with a weak D call TRBD1 (5 bases). Trimming stripped 0 bases from V and 4 bases from J, with 8 bases between. Germline-derived CDR1 and CDR2 are SGHNT and YYREEE (reference sequence). This CDR3 spans 13 amino acids.

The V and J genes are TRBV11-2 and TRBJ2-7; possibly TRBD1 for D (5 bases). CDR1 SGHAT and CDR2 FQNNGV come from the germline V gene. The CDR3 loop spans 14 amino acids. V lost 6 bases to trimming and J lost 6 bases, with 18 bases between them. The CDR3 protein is CASSLGQGVGEQYF. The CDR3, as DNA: TGTGCCAGCAGTCTTGGTCAGGGCGTAGGCGAGCAGTACTTC.

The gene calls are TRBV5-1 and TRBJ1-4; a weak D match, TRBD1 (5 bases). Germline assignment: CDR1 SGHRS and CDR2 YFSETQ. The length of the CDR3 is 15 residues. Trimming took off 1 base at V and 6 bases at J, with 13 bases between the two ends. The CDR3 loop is CASSLWGGMDEKLFF. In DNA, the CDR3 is TGCGCCAGCAGCTTGTGGGGGGGAATGGATGAAAAACTGTTTTTT.

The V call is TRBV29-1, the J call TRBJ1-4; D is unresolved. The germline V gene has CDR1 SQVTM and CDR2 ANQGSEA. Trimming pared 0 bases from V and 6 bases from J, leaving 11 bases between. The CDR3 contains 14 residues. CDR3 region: CSVEEAEGDEKLFF. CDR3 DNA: TGCAGCGTTGAAGAGGCTGAAGGCGATGAAAAACTGTTTTTT.

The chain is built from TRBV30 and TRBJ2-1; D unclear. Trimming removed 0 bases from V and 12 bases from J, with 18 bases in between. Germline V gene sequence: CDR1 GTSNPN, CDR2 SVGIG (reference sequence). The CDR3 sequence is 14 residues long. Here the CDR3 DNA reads TGTGCCTGGAGTGTAAATCAGCTAGGGAAGGGGCAGTTCTTC. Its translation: CAWSVNQLGKGQFF.

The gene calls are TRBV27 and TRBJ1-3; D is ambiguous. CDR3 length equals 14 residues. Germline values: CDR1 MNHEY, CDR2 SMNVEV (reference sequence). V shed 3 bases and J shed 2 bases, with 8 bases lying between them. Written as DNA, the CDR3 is TGTGCCAGCAGTTTTGCCAGCGCTGGAAACACCATATATTTT. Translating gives CASSFASAGNTIYF.

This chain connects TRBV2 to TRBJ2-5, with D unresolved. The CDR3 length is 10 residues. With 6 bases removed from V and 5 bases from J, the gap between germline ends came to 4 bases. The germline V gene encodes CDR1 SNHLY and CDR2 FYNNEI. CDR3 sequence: CASRQETQYF. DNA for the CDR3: TGTGCCAGCAGGCAGGAGACCCAGTACTTC.